A single sample is the source of the 4 T cell receptor beta chains below, sequenced in a study of memory CD4+ T cells and cytomegalovirus serostatus. The sort gate was single viable CD3+CD4+CD8-CD45RO+ cells for memory CD4+ T cells. TCRdb's table, derived via immunoSEQ multiplex PCR, lists solely in-frame clones and lacks some. The sample includes more than 35,000 clones, approximately 79% of them seen just once. The sequenced sample consisted of memory CD4+ T cells from blood. Receptors were obtained from an adult in good health and CMV-seropositive.

Comments on this clone: The junction departs from the called germline gene at one end, perhaps through a read error. The chain uses TRBV19 and TRBJ1-5, with D possibly TRBD1 on 5 matching bases. The germline V gene has CDR1 LNHDA and CDR2 SQIVND (reference sequence). This CDR3 has 13 residues. The CDR3 nucleotides read TGTGCCAGCAGTATAGAGGGGAATCAGCCCCAGCATTTT. Its protein product is CASSIEGNQPQHF.

This chain uses TRBV6-5 with TRBJ1-6; 9 bases agree with TRBD1. Looked up from germline, CDR1 is MNHEY and CDR2 is SVGAGI. The length of the CDR3 is 14 residues. The junction had 4 bases not matched to a gene; V was cut back by 6 bases and J by 7 bases. CDR3 loop: CASSLTGGNSPLHF. As DNA, the CDR3 is TGTGCCAGCAGCCTGACAGGGGGGAATTCACCCCTCCACTTT.

The rearrangement joins TRBV7-3 to TRBJ2-3, with 13 bases fitting TRBD2. Germline CDR1 is SGHTA and CDR2 is FQGTGA. The ends lost 3 bases at V and 1 base at J; junction bases unmatched: 1. CDR3 length: 16 residues. CDR3 sequence (DNA): TGTGCCAGCAGCTTGGGGACTAGCGGGGGCACAGATACGCAGTATTTT. Translated: CASSLGTSGGTDTQYF.

The chain joins TRBV2 to TRBJ1-1, with unresolved D. Trimming pared 7 bases from V and 1 base from J, leaving 13 bases between. The CDR3 loop spans 14 amino acids. CDR1 and CDR2 from the germline V gene are SNHLY and FYNNEI. For the CDR3, the DNA is TGTGCCAGCACTGTGAACCAAGCGAACACTGAAGCTTTCTTT. Residues: CASTVNQANTEAFF.